What follows are 6 T cell receptor beta chains derived from one specimen sequenced in a study of T cell responses to AZD1222 COVID-19 vaccine. Profiling relied on immunoSEQ multiplex PCR, and the TCRdb table lists in-frame clones only, not all of them. The sample holds 120,000 or so clones, about 88% seen once. The specimen comprised peripheral blood, sampled on day 0 of AZD1222 vaccination. The receptor set was obtained from an adult in good health.

This chain links TRBV6-6 with TRBJ2-1; TRBD2 agrees at 14 bases. The CDR3 has 17 amino acids. Germline values: CDR1 MNHNY, CDR2 SVGAGI (reference sequence). V dropped 5 bases and J dropped 0; count of bases not matched to a gene: 3. The CDR3 DNA follows: TGTGCCAGCAGTCCTGGGACTAGCGGGAGCTCCTACAATGAGCAGTTCTTC. Its translation is CASSPGTSGSSYNEQFF.

V usage is TRBV2 and J usage is TRBJ1-3; D uncertain. CDR1 is SNHLY, CDR2 FYNNEI, per germline. Deletions cut 7 bases from V and 1 base from J, with 14 bases between. The CDR3 is made up of 15 amino acids. For the CDR3, the DNA is TGTGCCAGCACTCAGGCCCGGGAGTCTGGAAACACCATATATTTT. It is translated as CASTQARESGNTIYF.

The genes are TRBV5-6 and TRBJ1-5; the D is unclear. V lost 0 bases and J lost 4, with 11 bases in between. The germline V gene has CDR1 SGHDT and CDR2 YYEEEE. This CDR3 is 15 amino acids long. The CDR3 coding sequence is TGTGCCAGCAGCTTGGGAGGGCTGGGGAATCAGCCCCAGCATTTT. Translation gives CASSLGGLGNQPQHF.

In nucleotides, the CDR3 is TGCGCCAGCAGCTCCGGACAGGGGCCCTATGGCTACACCTTC. Amino acid sequence: CASSSGQGPYGYTF. The chain combines TRBV5-1 with TRBJ1-2; 9 nucleotides align to TRBD1. Germline CDR1 and CDR2: SGHRS and YFSETQ. The length of the CDR3 is 14 residues. V lost 3 bases, J lost 4 bases, and 4 bases stayed unmatched. Looking up the rest from reference TRBV5-1 and TRBJ1-2 gives the full variable domain: KAGVTQTPRYLIKTRGQQVTLSCSPISGHRSVSWYQQTPGQGLQFLFEYFSETQRNKGNFPGRFSGRQFSNSRSEMNVSTLELGDSALYLCASSSGQGPYGYTFGSGTRLTVV.

This clone was detected once. J is TRBJ1-1 and V is TRBV7-2; 9 bases match TRBD1. V lost 2 bases and J lost 3; bases outside the gene matches: 4. The CDR3 covers 15 residues. Germline-derived CDR1 and CDR2 are SGHTA and FQGNSA. The CDR3 nucleotides read TGTGCCAGCAGCTTAAGGTGGACAGGGGACACTGAAGCTTTCTTT. Its protein product is CASSLRWTGDTEAFF.

This chain uses TRBV3-1 (or the pseudogene TRBV3-2) with TRBJ2-1; 8 bases fit TRBD2. The CDR3 sequence is 14 residues long. Germline trimming cut 3 bases from V and 3 bases from J; bases unmatched to any gene: 1. CDR1 and CDR2 from the germline V gene are LGHDT and YNNKEL (reference sequence). The CDR3 is CASSQGLVYNEQFF. As DNA, the CDR3 is TGTGCCAGCAGCCAGGGACTAGTCTACAATGAGCAGTTCTTC.